One sample yielded the 15 T cell receptor beta chains listed below, sequenced in a study of blood T cells in healthy people across ages (dated by TCRdb to 2013 to 2016). The library was produced with 5' RACE. The instrument was an Illumina HiSeq 2500. A second PCR of about 6 to 11 cycles was performed with a sample-barcoded 5' primer and a J-beta primer mix. In TCRdb, the public reads were trimmed at Q25 with fastp and aligned with MiXCR, with productive beta chains retained. Every distinct CDR3 protein forms one entry, paired with its most common genes and DNA. For this sample the table gives roughly 2 million distinct CDR3 sequences, of which 49% were detected only once. Around 2.1% of the sample is in the top ten clones. Material: blood. The receptors come from a woman in her 40s in good health.

The J gene is TRBJ1-6, the V gene TRBV7-6; 8 bases align to TRBD1. Germline assignment: CDR1 SGHVS and CDR2 FNYEAQ. This CDR3 contains 14 residues. The V and J ends lost 4 bases and 10 bases, in that order; junction bases with no gene match: 6. The CDR3 here is CASSSQGEGSPLHF. The CDR3 bases are TGTGCCAGCAGCTCACAGGGGGAAGGGTCACCCCTCCACTTT.

This chain's CDR3 is CASSITPGGIQPQHF. The CDR3 DNA reads as TGTGCCAGCAGTATTACCCCAGGGGGCATTCAGCCCCAGCATTTT. The V call is TRBV27, the J call TRBJ1-5; 8 positions match TRBD1. The CDR3 length is 15 residues. From germline, CDR1 is MNHEY and CDR2 SMNVEV (reference sequence). The V segment lost 5 bases and the J segment 6 bases; nucleotides outside the gene matches: 9.

The gene calls are TRBV9 and TRBJ2-6; TRBD1 aligns across 7 bases. The CDR3 has 17 residues. The V and J ends lost 3 bases and 1 base, in that order; junction bases with no gene match: 7. Germline V CDR1 and CDR2: SGDLS, YYNGEE. DNA of the CDR3: TGTGCCAGCAGCGGGACAGGTGGATTATCTGGGGCCAACGTCCTGACTTTC. Amino acids: CASSGTGGLSGANVLTF.

This clonotype was seen a few times. The chain carries TRBV7-9 and TRBJ2-4, with D maybe TRBD1 (6 bases). The length of the CDR3 is 16 residues. In germline, CDR1 is SEHNR, CDR2 FQNEAQ (reference sequence). V lost 4 bases to trimming and J lost 0 bases, with 13 bases between them. DNA of the CDR3: TGTGCCAGCAGCTCAATGAAGGGGGAAGCCAAAAACATTCAGTACTTC. Amino acids: CASSSMKGEAKNIQYF.

The CDR3 loop reads CSAHATSGAAWTQYF. The CDR3 coding sequence is TGCAGCGCACATGCGACTAGCGGAGCGGCTTGGACCCAGTACTTC. The chain carries TRBV29-1 and TRBJ2-5; TRBD2 matches at 9 bases. Losses at the gene ends were 7 bases for V and 7 bases for J; bases not matched to a gene: 16. Per the germline V gene, CDR1 is SQVTM and CDR2 is ANQGSEA. This CDR3 has 15 residues. Drawing the rest from reference TRBV29-1 and TRBJ2-5, the complete variable domain is SAVISQKPSRDICQRGTSLTIQCQVDSQVTMMFWYRQQPGQSLTLIATANQGSEATYESGFVIDKFPISRPNLTFSTLTVSNMSPEDSSIYLCSAHATSGAAWTQYFGPGTRLLVL.

This clonotype has just a few counts. The chain links TRBV4-3 to TRBJ1-1; D ambiguous. Germline CDR1 is LGHNA and CDR2 is YSLEER. This CDR3 contains 13 residues. The V gene lost 5 bases and the J gene lost 0 bases, with 7 bases spanning the gap. CDR3 in DNA: TGCGCCAGCAGCGATATACTGAACACTGAAGCTTTCTTT. It yields the protein CASSDILNTEAFF.

The chain joins TRBV20-1 to TRBJ2-7; 10 bases align to TRBD1. Germline assignment: CDR1 DFQATT and CDR2 SNEGSKA (reference sequence). There are 13 residues in the CDR3. V dropped 8 bases and J dropped 3; count of bases not matched to a gene: 7. CDR3 in amino acids: CSMGQGNVYEQYF. Written as DNA, the CDR3 is TGCAGTATGGGACAGGGGAATGTCTACGAGCAGTACTTC.

The CDR3 DNA follows: TGTGCCAGCAGCACAGGACAGTACACAGATACGCAGTATTTT. This gives the protein CASSTGQYTDTQYF. The V and J genes are TRBV7-9 and TRBJ2-3, with D possibly matching TRBD1 (6 bases). Germline V lookup: CDR1 SEHNR, CDR2 FQNEAQ (reference sequence). The V end was cut by 5 bases, the J end by 2 bases, with 11 bases between. The CDR3 is 14 residues long. The full variable domain, completed using reference TRBV7-9 and TRBJ2-3, is DTGVSQNPRHKITKRGQNVTFRCDPISEHNRLYWYRQTLGQGPEFLTYFQNEAQLEKSRLLSDRFSAERPKGSFSTLEIQRTEQGDSAMYLCASSTGQYTDTQYFGPGTRLTVL.

The J gene is TRBJ1-2, the V gene TRBV18, with a weak D call TRBD1 (6 bases). From germline, CDR1 is KGHSH and CDR2 LQKENI. V lost 2 bases to trimming and J lost 4 bases, with 11 bases between them. This CDR3 has 14 residues. This CDR3 reads CASSPKEDSYGYTF. CDR3 DNA sequence: TGTGCCAGCTCACCAAAGGAGGACAGCTATGGCTACACCTTC.

This clonotype was observed a few times. This sequence may be a read error, since a much larger clone differs from it by one base. The chain couples TRBV6-6 to TRBJ2-7; no reliable D call. V was clipped by 5 bases and J by 0 bases, with 8 bases between them. CDR3 length equals 13 residues. Germline V CDR1 and CDR2: MNHNY, SVGAGI (reference sequence). CDR3 sequence reads: CASSAWTSYEQYF. CDR3 DNA: TGTGCCAGCAGTGCCTGGACCTCCTACGAGCAGTACTTC.

The CDR3 sequence is CASSFKGIYEQYF. DNA of the CDR3: TGTGCCAGCAGCTTCAAGGGTATCTACGAGCAGTACTTC. This chain connects TRBV11-2 to TRBJ2-4, with no clear D. The DNA end lines up better with TRBJ2-7; the J call may be wrong. The germline gives CDR1 SGHAT, CDR2 FQNNGV. CDR3 size: 13 residues.

This clonotype was observed a handful of times. The V and J genes are TRBV29-1 and TRBJ2-7; D may be TRBD1 (6 bases). Germline V CDR1 and CDR2: SQVTM, ANQGSEA. The ends were cut back, 7 bases at V and 1 base at J, with 20 bases in the middle. The CDR3 has 15 residues. The CDR3 nucleotides are TGCAGCGCCAGTGGTGGCAGGGGTGTTTCCTACGAGCAGTACTTC. It yields the protein CSASGGRGVSYEQYF.

The V gene is TRBV5-1, the J gene TRBJ2-3, with 9 bases matching TRBD2. J was trimmed by 14 bases and V by 0 bases; bases with no gene match: 7. Germline CDR1 and CDR2: SGHRS and YFSETQ. The CDR3 covers 13 residues. The CDR3 sequence: CASSLGLAEAVYF. The CDR3, as DNA: TGCGCCAGCAGCTTGGGACTAGCGGAGGCTGTGTATTTT.

The V and J genes are TRBV6-1 and TRBJ2-3, with D possibly matching TRBD1 (6 bases). This CDR3 contains 13 residues. The germline CDR1 and CDR2 sequences are MNHNS and SASEGT. Trimming removed 10 bases from V and 4 bases from J, with 15 bases in between. CDR3 in DNA: TGTGCCACCGACAGGCAACCACCAGATACGCAGTATTTT. It translates to CATDRQPPDTQYF.

This clonotype has just a few counts. The chain uses TRBV6-7 and TRBJ1-5, with a possible D match to TRBD1 (5 bases). TRBV6-7 is an ORF, with its function uncertain. The CDR3 consists of 14 residues. Trimming took off 7 bases at V and 1 base at J, with 11 bases between the two ends. In DNA form, the CDR3 reads TGTGCCAGCACTTTGGGGGGGAGCAATCAGCCCCAGCATTTT. Its protein is CASTLGGSNQPQHF.